The clone carrying this T cell receptor beta chain was detected only a few times. Its target is not known. The data were obtained in a study of beta chain features in type 1 diabetes. The CDR3 covers 14 residues. The ends lost 5 bases at V and 9 bases at J; junction bases unmatched: 4. CDR1 SGHTA and CDR2 FQGTGA come from the germline V gene. The study, taken as a whole, reports: It was not settled here whether HLA type affects TCRB rearrangement. The VDJ junctions of type 1 diabetes patients carried fewer insertions and more deletions. Patients with Type 1 diabetes showed moderately but significantly shorter TCRB CDR3s in all four CD4+ subsets.

Since all of the isolated RNA was reverse transcribed, expressed TCRB transcripts were what got sequenced. Sequencing was performed with immunoSEQ multiplex PCR; in TCRdb, only in-frame clones are kept and a portion is missing. The profile shows 150,000 to 190,000 clones, roughly 8% of them singletons. Sorting that relied on CD45RO/CCR7/CD25/CD127/CD95/CD27 yielded CD4+ naive, central memory, regulatory and stem cell-like memory cells. The chain has TRBV7-3 and TRBJ1-6; TRBD1 matches at 10 bases. The sequence came from a man aged 18 to 29 in good health. The sequencing sample was made of central memory CD4+ T cells from blood. The CDR3 nucleotides read TGTGCCAGCAGCGCGACAGGGGGCGGTTCACCCCTCCACTTT. This codes for CASSATGGGSPLHF.